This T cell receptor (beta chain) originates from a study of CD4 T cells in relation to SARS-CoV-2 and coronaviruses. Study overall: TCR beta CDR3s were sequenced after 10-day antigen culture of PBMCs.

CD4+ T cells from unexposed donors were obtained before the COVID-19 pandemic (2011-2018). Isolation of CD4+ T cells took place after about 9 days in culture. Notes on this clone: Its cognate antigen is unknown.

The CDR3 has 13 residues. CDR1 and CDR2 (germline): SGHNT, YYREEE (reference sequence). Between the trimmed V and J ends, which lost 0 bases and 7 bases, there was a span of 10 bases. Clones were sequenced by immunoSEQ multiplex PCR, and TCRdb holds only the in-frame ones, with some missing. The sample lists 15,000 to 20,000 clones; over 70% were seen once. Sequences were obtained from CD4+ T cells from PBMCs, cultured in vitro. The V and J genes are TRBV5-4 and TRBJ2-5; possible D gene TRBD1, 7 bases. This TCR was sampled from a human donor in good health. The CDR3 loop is CASSLDQGGTQYF. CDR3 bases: TGTGCCAGCAGCTTGGATCAGGGGGGGACCCAGTACTTC.